One and the same sample provided the 10 T cell receptor beta chains below, sequenced in a study of T cells in Graves' hyperthyroidism and ophthalmopathy. Researchers amplified the TCR beta CDR3 regions from RNA transcripts. When the TCR CDR3 underwent first-round RT-PCR, the HTBI primer set was used. TCRdb reprocessed the multiplex PCR reads with MiXCR, giving one entry per CDR3 protein. The table includes under 250,000 distinct CDR3 sequences, roughly a sixth detected once. The sequencing sample was made of blood. The origin of the receptors is a man between 50 and 59 years old with Graves' hyperthyroidism.

This clonotype has a count of ten or more. The chain joins TRBV30 to TRBJ2-7, with a possible D match to TRBD1 (5 bases). The CDR3 has 14 residues. The V end was cut by 0 bases, the J end by 7 bases, with 16 bases between. Per the germline V gene, CDR1 is GTSNPN and CDR2 is SVGIG (reference sequence). The CDR3 bases are TGTGCCTGGAGTGTATCGCAGGGCTCGAGTGAGCAGTACTTC. This translates into CAWSVSQGSSEQYF.

The sample holds many counts of this clonotype. The rearrangement links TRBV29-1 to TRBJ2-1; the match to TRBD2 covers 12 bases. J was trimmed by 8 bases and V by 7 bases; bases with no gene match: 9. Germline V gene lookup returns CDR1 SQVTM and CDR2 ANQGSEA. The CDR3 is 14 amino acids. Written as DNA, the CDR3 is TGCAGCGGGCTGACTAGCGGGAGTGGCGATGAGCAGTTCTTC. Encoded protein: CSGLTSGSGDEQFF.

The V and J genes are TRBV10-1 and TRBJ2-2; 8 bases match TRBD2. This CDR3 is built from 18 residues. From germline, CDR1 is WNHNN and CDR2 SYGVQD (reference sequence). The V gene end was trimmed by 0 bases and the J gene end by 4 bases; junction bases not matched to a gene: 10. CDR3 residues: CASSESTPGGPGTGELFF. The DNA for the CDR3 is TGCGCCAGCAGTGAGTCGACCCCGGGAGGGCCGGGCACCGGGGAGCTGTTTTTT.

This clonotype showed up just a few times. This chain connects TRBV14 to TRBJ1-1, with D unclear. The CDR3 extends over 16 amino acids. Germline assignment: CDR1 SGHDN and CDR2 FVKESK. Trimming pared 0 bases from V and 8 bases from J, leaving 19 bases between. The CDR3 DNA follows: TGTGCCAGCAGCCAAGAAAGTGTCATACGGCGCTGGGAAGCTTTCTTT. It translates to CASSQESVIRRWEAFF.

This clonotype was recorded at least ten times. The chain couples TRBV2 to TRBJ1-4; D remains ambiguous. Germline V gene lookup returns CDR1 SNHLY and CDR2 FYNNEI. This CDR3 is built from 14 residues. With 4 bases removed from V and 5 bases from J, the gap between germline ends came to 11 bases. The CDR3 coding sequence is TGTGCCAGCAGTGTACAGTCGAAAAATGAAAAACTGTTTTTT. It encodes CASSVQSKNEKLFF.

This clonotype was found many times. The chain combines TRBV12-3 or TRBV12-4 with TRBJ2-3; D is uncertain. CDR3 length: 12 residues. V was shortened by 6 bases and J by 6 bases, with 10 bases between the two germline ends. DNA of the CDR3: TGTGCCAGCAGCCCCTATATGGATACGCAGTATTTT. Translated: CASSPYMDTQYF.

This clonotype has a count of ten or more. The chain couples TRBV11-3 to TRBJ1-1; TRBD1 agrees at 7 bases. The germline CDR1 and CDR2 sequences are SGHNT and YENEEA. The CDR3 consists of 15 residues. V dropped 5 bases and J dropped 1; count of bases not matched to a gene: 7. The CDR3 here is CASSPRQGQNTEAFF. The CDR3 DNA reads as TGTGCCAGCAGCCCAAGACAGGGACAGAACACTGAAGCTTTCTTT.

The chain uses TRBV4-1 and TRBJ1-4; D unclear. The V and J ends lost 4 bases and 2 bases respectively, with 8 bases between them. CDR1 and CDR2 (germline): MGHRA, YSYEKL. The CDR3 has 14 residues. The CDR3 loop reads CASSLVGTNEKLFF. CDR3 DNA sequence: TGCGCCAGCAGCCTAGTTGGTACTAATGAAAAACTGTTTTTT.

This clonotype was detected ten times or more. The chain links TRBV27 to TRBJ1-1; D not certain. Germline CDR1 and CDR2: MNHEY and SMNVEV (reference sequence). V dropped 2 bases and J dropped 1 base, with 8 bases sitting between them. The CDR3 contains 14 residues. CDR3 sequence reads: CASSLMWENTEAFF. For the CDR3, the DNA is TGTGCCAGCAGTTTAATGTGGGAGAACACTGAAGCTTTCTTT.

The gene calls are TRBV12-3 or TRBV12-4 and TRBJ2-3, with 8 positions matching TRBD2. The CDR3 has 14 residues. V gave up 7 bases and J gave up 1 base; unmatched junction bases: 4. The CDR3 DNA is TGTGCCAGCACAGCGGGAGCTGGCACAGATACGCAGTATTTT. It is translated as CASTAGAGTDTQYF.